This TCR beta chain derives from a study of blood T cells in healthy people across ages. A second PCR of 7 to 11 cycles used a sample-barcoded 5' primer and a J-beta primer mix. Via MiXCR, TCRdb re-called the 5' RACE reads, giving one row per CDR3 protein. The sample holds about 620,000 distinct CDR3 sequences, roughly half seen once. CDR3 size: 14 residues. Germline V gene data show CDR1 as KGHSH and CDR2 as LQKENI. V was shortened by 3 bases and J by 4 bases, with 10 bases between the two germline ends. The chain carries TRBV18 and TRBJ1-3; D unclear. Material: blood. This TCR derives from a woman of 80 years or more in good health. CDR3 in amino acids: CASSPMAAGNTIYF. The CDR3 DNA follows: TGTGCCAGCTCACCTATGGCCGCGGGAAACACCATATATTTT.